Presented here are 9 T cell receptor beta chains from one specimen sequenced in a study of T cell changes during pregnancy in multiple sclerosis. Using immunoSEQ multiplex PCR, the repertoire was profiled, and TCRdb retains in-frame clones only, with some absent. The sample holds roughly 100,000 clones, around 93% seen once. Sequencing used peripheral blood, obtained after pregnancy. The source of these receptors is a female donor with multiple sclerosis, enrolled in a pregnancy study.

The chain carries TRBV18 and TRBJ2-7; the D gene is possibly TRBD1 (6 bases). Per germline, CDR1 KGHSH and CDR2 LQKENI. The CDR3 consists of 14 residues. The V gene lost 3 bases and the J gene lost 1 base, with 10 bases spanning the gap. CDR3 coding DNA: TGTGCCAGCTCACCTTCACAGGGATCCTACGAGCAGTACTTC. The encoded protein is CASSPSQGSYEQYF. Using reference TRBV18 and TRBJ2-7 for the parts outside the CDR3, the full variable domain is NAGVMQNPRHLVRRRGQEARLRCSPMKGHSHVYWYRQLPEEGLKFMVYLQKENIIDESGMPKERFSAEFPKEGPSILRIQQVVRGDSAAYFCASSPSQGSYEQYFGPGTRLTVT.

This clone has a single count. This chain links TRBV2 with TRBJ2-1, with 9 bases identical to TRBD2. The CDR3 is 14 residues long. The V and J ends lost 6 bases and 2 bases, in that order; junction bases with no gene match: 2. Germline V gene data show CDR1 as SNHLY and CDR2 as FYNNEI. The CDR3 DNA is TGTGCCAGCAGAGGGACTAGCCCCTACAATGAGCAGTTCTTC. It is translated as CASRGTSPYNEQFF.

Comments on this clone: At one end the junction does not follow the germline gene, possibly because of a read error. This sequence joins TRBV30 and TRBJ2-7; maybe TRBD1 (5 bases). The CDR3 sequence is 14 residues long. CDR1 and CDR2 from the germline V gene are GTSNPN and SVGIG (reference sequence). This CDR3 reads CAWSVVQGKYGQYF. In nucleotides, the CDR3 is TGTGCCTGGAGTGTAGTCCAGGGAAAGTACGGGCAGTACTTC.

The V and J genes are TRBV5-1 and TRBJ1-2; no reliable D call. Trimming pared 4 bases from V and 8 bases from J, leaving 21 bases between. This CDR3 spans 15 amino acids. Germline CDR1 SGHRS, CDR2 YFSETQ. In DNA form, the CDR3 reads TGCGCCAGCAGCCAGTCCAATACGTATCGGGAGGGCTACACCTTC. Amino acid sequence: CASSQSNTYREGYTF.

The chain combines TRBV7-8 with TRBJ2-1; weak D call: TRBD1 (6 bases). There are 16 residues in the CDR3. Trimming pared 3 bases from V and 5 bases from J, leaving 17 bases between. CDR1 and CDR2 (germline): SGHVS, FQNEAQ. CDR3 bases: TGTGCCAGCAGCTTCCCGGGAAGCCGGACAGACAATGAGCAGTTCTTC. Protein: CASSFPGSRTDNEQFF.

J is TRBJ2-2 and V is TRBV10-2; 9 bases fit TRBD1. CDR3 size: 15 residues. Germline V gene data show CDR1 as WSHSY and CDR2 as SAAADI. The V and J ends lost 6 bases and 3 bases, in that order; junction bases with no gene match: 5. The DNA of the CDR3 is TGCGCCAGCAGGCACAGGGGGCCGGACACCGGGGAGCTGTTTTTT. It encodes CASRHRGPDTGELFF.

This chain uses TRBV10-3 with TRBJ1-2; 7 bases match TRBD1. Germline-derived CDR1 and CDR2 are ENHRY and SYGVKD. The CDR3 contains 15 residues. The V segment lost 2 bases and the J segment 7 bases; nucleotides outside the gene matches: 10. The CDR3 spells CAISEVGGPGGGYTF. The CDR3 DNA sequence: TGTGCCATCAGTGAGGTTGGAGGGCCAGGGGGTGGCTACACCTTC.

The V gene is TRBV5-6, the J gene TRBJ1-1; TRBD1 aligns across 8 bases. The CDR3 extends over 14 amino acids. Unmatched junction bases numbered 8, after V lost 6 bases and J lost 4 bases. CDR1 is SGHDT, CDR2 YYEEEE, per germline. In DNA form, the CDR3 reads TGTGCCAGCACCACAACCAGGGGGCCCACTGAAGCTTTCTTT. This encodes CASTTTRGPTEAFF.

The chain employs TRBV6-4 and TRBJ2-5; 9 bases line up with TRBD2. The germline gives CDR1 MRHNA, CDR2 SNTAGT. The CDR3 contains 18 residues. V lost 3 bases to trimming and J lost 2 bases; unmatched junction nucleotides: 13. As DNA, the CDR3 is TGTGCCAGCAGTGATATGGCTAGCGGGGTCCACCCTCAAGAGACCCAGTACTTC. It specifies CASSDMASGVHPQETQYF.